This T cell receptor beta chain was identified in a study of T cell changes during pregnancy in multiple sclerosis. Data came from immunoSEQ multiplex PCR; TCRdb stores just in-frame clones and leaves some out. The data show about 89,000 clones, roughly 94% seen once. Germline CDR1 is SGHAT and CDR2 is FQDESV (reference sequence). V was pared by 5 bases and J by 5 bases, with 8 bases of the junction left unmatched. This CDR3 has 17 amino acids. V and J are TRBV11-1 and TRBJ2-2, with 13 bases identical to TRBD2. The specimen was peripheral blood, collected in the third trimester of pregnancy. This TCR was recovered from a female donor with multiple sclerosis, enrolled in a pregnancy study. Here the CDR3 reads CASSARTSGSGTGELFF. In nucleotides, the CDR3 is TGTGCCAGCAGCGCCCGGACTAGCGGGAGCGGGACCGGGGAGCTGTTTTTT.